Below, 24 T cell receptor beta chains from the same sample are listed, as sequenced in a study of cytomegalovirus exposure and HLA in healthy donors. The PCR made use of 60 Vbeta and 13 Jbeta primers. Clones were read by immunoSEQ multiplex PCR, and TCRdb kept only the in-frame ones, dropping some. Of 150,000 to 200,000 clones detected, around 73% appear once; the ten largest clones hold roughly 5.2%. Sequenced material: PBMCs. These receptors were taken from a young woman in good health and CMV-seropositive.

This clone has only a few counts. V gene TRBV30 combines with J gene TRBJ2-3, with TRBD2 as a possible D gene (6 bases). Trimming removed 0 bases from V and 3 bases from J, with 7 bases in between. Germline V gives CDR1 GTSNPN, CDR2 SVGIG (reference sequence). The CDR3 runs to 13 residues. This CDR3 is CAWSVGGTDTQYF. CDR3 DNA: TGTGCCTGGAGTGTGGGGGGTACAGATACGCAGTATTTT. Supplemented by reference TRBV30 and TRBJ2-3, the full variable domain reads SQTIHQWPATLVQPVGSPLSLECTVEGTSNPNLYWYRQAAGRGLQLLFYSVGIGQISSEVPQNLSASRPQDRQFILSSKKLLLSDSGFYLCAWSVGGTDTQYFGPGTRLTVL.

V usage is TRBV7-9 and J usage is TRBJ2-6, with 8 bases identical to TRBD1. The junction had 11 bases not matched to a gene; V was cut back by 5 bases and J by 2 bases. This CDR3 spans 18 amino acids. In germline, CDR1 is SEHNR, CDR2 FQNEAQ (reference sequence). In DNA, the CDR3 is TGTGCCAGCAGCGCCACCCGGGACAGGTCTGCTGGGGCCAACGTCCTGACTTTC. Translation: CASSATRDRSAGANVLTF. Together with reference TRBV7-9 and TRBJ2-6, the CDR3 gives the full variable domain: DTGVSQNPRHKITKRGQNVTFRCDPISEHNRLYWYRQTLGQGPEFLTYFQNEAQLEKSRLLSDRFSAERPKGSFSTLEIQRTEQGDSAMYLCASSATRDRSAGANVLTFGAGSRLTVL.

The chain combines TRBV5-3 with TRBJ2-2; TRBD2 matches at 10 bases. Being an ORF, TRBV5-3 has a function that is uncertain. The V segment lost 0 bases and the J segment 6 bases; nucleotides outside the gene matches: 11. This CDR3 has 18 amino acids. The CDR3 sequence is CARSLGVAGGLNAGELFF. The CDR3 region has the DNA TGTGCCAGAAGCTTGGGCGTAGCGGGGGGCCTTAACGCCGGGGAGCTGTTTTTT.

This clone was counted only a few times. This rearrangement joins TRBV27 to TRBJ1-1, with D uncertain. V was trimmed by 3 bases and J by 6 bases, leaving 11 bases between them. Looked up from germline, CDR1 is MNHEY and CDR2 is SMNVEV (reference sequence). The length of the CDR3 is 13 residues. CDR3 sequence (DNA): TGTGCCAGCAGTTTTCACCCCTCGGCTGAAGCTTTCTTT. It encodes CASSFHPSAEAFF.

This chain uses TRBV5-4 with TRBJ2-3; D perhaps matches TRBD2 (6 bases). Germline CDR1 and CDR2: SGHNT and YYREEE (reference sequence). This CDR3 is 13 amino acids long. Trimming cost V 9 bases and J 2 bases, with 13 bases left between them. In DNA, the CDR3 is TGTGCCACCCGACTAGGTTCCACAGATACGCAGTATTTT. Translating it yields CATRLGSTDTQYF. Supplemented by reference TRBV5-4 and TRBJ2-3, the full variable domain reads ETGVTQSPTHLIKTRGQQVTLRCSSQSGHNTVSWYQQALGQGPQFIFQYYREEENGRGNFPPRFSGLQFPNYSSELNVNALELDDSALYLCATRLGSTDTQYFGPGTRLTVL.

The rearrangement uses TRBV28 and TRBJ2-1; 7 bases are a match to TRBD2. Looked up from germline, CDR1 is MDHEN and CDR2 is SYDVKM. CDR3 length equals 15 residues. V shed 2 bases and J 6 bases; nucleotides not matched to a gene: 7. The CDR3 here is CASSLIVSGPNEQFF. The CDR3 DNA is TGTGCCAGCAGTTTAATAGTTAGCGGGCCCAATGAGCAGTTCTTC.

This clone was found a few times. V gene TRBV2 combines with J gene TRBJ1-1, with D uncertain. V was cut by 7 bases and J by 1 base, with 16 bases left in between. Germline values: CDR1 SNHLY, CDR2 FYNNEI. The CDR3 contains 15 residues. Here the CDR3 reads CASKITENGNTEAFF. The CDR3 DNA sequence: TGTGCCAGCAAGATAACAGAAAACGGGAACACTGAAGCTTTCTTT.

This clone occurred a few times. The chain recombines TRBV30 with TRBJ2-3, with a possible D match to TRBD2 (5 bases). V lost 3 bases, J lost 4 bases, and 8 bases lay in between. CDR3 length: 12 residues. Germline V gene sequence: CDR1 GTSNPN, CDR2 SVGIG (reference sequence). This CDR3 reads CAWRDSADTQYF. The DNA for the CDR3 is TGTGCCTGGAGGGACTCCGCAGATACGCAGTATTTT.

The rearrangement links TRBV7-8 to TRBJ1-5, with 8 nucleotides matching TRBD1. The germline V gene has CDR1 SGHVS and CDR2 FQNEAQ. The V segment lost 4 bases and the J segment 6 bases; nucleotides outside the gene matches: 5. This CDR3 has 14 residues. CDR3 protein: CASSSSDRAQPQHF. In DNA form, the CDR3 reads TGTGCCAGCAGCTCCTCGGACAGGGCTCAGCCCCAGCATTTT. Combining the CDR3 with reference TRBV7-8 and TRBJ1-5 gives the whole variable domain GAGVSQSPRYKVAKRGQDVALRCDPISGHVSLFWYQQALGQGPEFLTYFQNEAQLDKSGLPSDRFFAERPEGSVSTLKIQRTQQEDSAVYLCASSSSDRAQPQHFGDGTRLSIL.

The V and J genes are TRBV7-8 and TRBJ2-3; D may be TRBD2 (6 bases). CDR1 SGHVS and CDR2 FQNEAQ come from the germline V gene. With 1 base removed from V and 6 bases from J, the gap between germline ends came to 14 bases. The CDR3 has 15 amino acids. This CDR3 reads CASSLGSGSVDTQYF. The CDR3, as DNA: TGTGCCAGCAGCTTAGGTAGCGGTTCTGTTGATACGCAGTATTTT.

The chain links TRBV10-3 to TRBJ1-1; D is perhaps TRBD1 (6 bases). The V gene's germline CDR1 is ENHRY and CDR2 SYGVKD. The V end was cut by 6 bases, the J end by 2 bases, with 13 bases between. The CDR3 length is 14 residues. The CDR3 loop is CAIRGAGVNTEAFF. CDR3 coding DNA: TGTGCCATCAGAGGGGCAGGGGTAAACACTGAAGCTTTCTTT.

The chain combines TRBV9 with TRBJ2-1; 8 bases fit TRBD2. The length of the CDR3 is 17 residues. Germline lookup yields CDR1 SGDLS and CDR2 YYNGEE. V lost 0 bases and J lost 9; bases outside the gene matches: 14. The CDR3: CASSVGVTGGAPGEQFF. The DNA for the CDR3 is TGTGCCAGCAGCGTAGGCGTGACCGGGGGGGCCCCTGGTGAGCAGTTCTTC.

The chain combines TRBV7-8 with TRBJ2-5, with D perhaps TRBD2 (8 bases). The V gene lost 5 bases and the J gene lost 3 bases, with 22 bases spanning the gap. CDR1 is SGHVS and CDR2 is FQNEAQ in the germline V gene. The CDR3 extends over 17 amino acids. In DNA form, the CDR3 reads TGTGCCAGCAGCAAAGGGGGGACTAGGGGGCCCGAAGAGACCCAGTACTTC. Its translation: CASSKGGTRGPEETQYF.

The chain employs TRBV5-1 and TRBJ2-2, with a tentative D call TRBD2 (5 bases). The CDR3 covers 15 residues. Trimming took 4 bases from V and 5 from J, leaving 15 bases between them. CDR1 and CDR2 from the germline V gene are SGHRS and YFSETQ. For the CDR3, the DNA is TGCGCCAGCAGCCCGGAGGCCCCCGGGACCGGGGAGCTGTTTTTT. This codes for CASSPEAPGTGELFF.

This clone was found a few times. CDR3 bases: TGTGCCAGCAGTGACCCGGGGGCGGGACAGCTCACAGATACGCAGTATTTT. Protein product: CASSDPGAGQLTDTQYF. The chain employs TRBV25-1 and TRBJ2-3, with a tentative D call TRBD1 (7 bases). The CDR3 is 17 residues long. The germline CDR1 and CDR2 sequences are MGHDK and SYGVNS. V lost 3 bases and J 2 bases, leaving 18 bases between the germline ends.

The chain combines TRBV4-1 with TRBJ1-5; TRBD1 aligns across 9 bases. J lost 4 bases, V lost 3 bases, and 7 bases had no gene match. Germline lookup yields CDR1 MGHRA and CDR2 YSYEKL. The CDR3 sequence is 16 residues long. The chain's CDR3 is CASSQPGQGLNQPQHF. CDR3 nucleotides: TGCGCCAGCAGCCAGCCGGGACAGGGATTAAATCAGCCCCAGCATTTT.

A remark on this clone: One end of the junction is discordant with germline, which a read error may explain. CDR3 DNA: TGTTCCAGCAGCTTAGACGCCAGTACCTACGAGCAGTACTTC. Protein: CSSSLDASTYEQYF. The chain couples TRBV7-9 to TRBJ2-7; D is ambiguous. The CDR3 consists of 14 residues. Germline assignment: CDR1 SEHNR and CDR2 FQNEAQ (reference sequence). Together with reference TRBV7-9 and TRBJ2-7, the CDR3 gives the full variable domain: DTGVSQNPRHKITKRGQNVTFRCDPISEHNRLYWYRQTLGQGPEFLTYFQNEAQLEKSRLLSDRFSAERPKGSFSTLEIQRTEQGDSAMYLCSSSLDASTYEQYFGPGTRLTVT.

This clone was counted a few times. The rearrangement uses TRBV19 and TRBJ1-5, with D perhaps TRBD1 (5 bases). The V gene's germline CDR1 is LNHDA and CDR2 SQIVND (reference sequence). Between the trimmed V and J ends, which lost 1 base and 4 bases, there was a span of 11 bases. The CDR3 has 15 residues. The CDR3 protein is CASSIVSGPNQPQHF. Here the CDR3 DNA reads TGTGCCAGTAGTATAGTGTCAGGGCCAAATCAGCCCCAGCATTTT.

The chain is built from TRBV5-6 and TRBJ2-3; D ambiguous. Germline V gene data show CDR1 as SGHDT and CDR2 as YYEEEE. This CDR3 contains 16 residues. V was cut by 6 bases and J by 3 bases, with 20 bases left in between. Here the CDR3 reads CASTFNLRSKTDTQYF. CDR3 coding DNA: TGTGCCAGCACCTTTAACTTGAGAAGTAAGACAGATACGCAGTATTTT.

The V gene is TRBV7-8, the J gene TRBJ2-1; D is uncertain. This CDR3 contains 13 residues. Germline values: CDR1 SGHVS, CDR2 FQNEAQ. V was pared by 7 bases and J by 7 bases, with 14 bases between. In DNA form, the CDR3 reads TGTGCCAGCACCTCACGACGGCGGAATGAGCAGTTCTTC. It is translated as CASTSRRRNEQFF.

The rearrangement uses TRBV6-4 and TRBJ2-7; a weak D match, TRBD1 (6 bases). The CDR3 has 13 residues. Germline V gives CDR1 MRHNA, CDR2 SNTAGT. Trimming shortened V by 8 bases and J by 3 bases, and 14 bases separated the two germline ends. As DNA, the CDR3 is TGTGCCAGCTCACGAATACAGGGCTACGAGCAGTACTTC. Amino acids: CASSRIQGYEQYF.

V is TRBV19 and J is TRBJ2-2, with D perhaps matching TRBD1 (6 bases). V was trimmed by 4 bases and J by 4 bases, leaving 13 bases between them. Germline V CDR1 and CDR2: LNHDA, SQIVND (reference sequence). The CDR3 extends over 15 amino acids. Written as DNA, the CDR3 is TGTGCCAGTAGTAGGGTCACAGGGATCACCGGGGAGCTGTTTTTT. The encoded protein is CASSRVTGITGELFF.

V gene TRBV30 combines with J gene TRBJ2-7; TRBD2 agrees at 13 bases. This CDR3 is 15 amino acids long. Germline V lookup: CDR1 GTSNPN, CDR2 SVGIG (reference sequence). V lost 1 base to trimming and J lost 4 bases; unmatched junction nucleotides: 4. CDR3 in DNA: TGTGCCTGGAGTGAGGGACTAGCGGGGAGTTACGAGCAGTACTTC. Its translation is CAWSEGLAGSYEQYF.

V gene TRBV2 combines with J gene TRBJ1-5; D perhaps matches TRBD1 (5 bases). Trimming cost V 5 bases and J 1 base, with 12 bases left between them. Germline V gene data show CDR1 as SNHLY and CDR2 as FYNNEI. The CDR3 is made up of 15 amino acids. CDR3 nucleotide sequence: TGTGCCAGCAGTTTCAGGGATGGGAGCAATCAGCCCCAGCATTTT. This sequence encodes CASSFRDGSNQPQHF.